This TCR beta chain is drawn from a study of human T cells and chemical hapten exposure. This clonotype was seen a handful of times. MiXCR, run by TCRdb on the RACE reads, gives a single entry per CDR3 protein. The repertoire has approximately 100,000 distinct CDR3 sequences, roughly a tenth of them found once; the top ten carry approximately 3%. Time point noted: patch test 2, 6 weeks after DPC sensitization. Stated treatment: therapeutic diphenylcyclopropenone sensitization with weekly scalp DPC. The CDR3 sequence is 13 residues long. Germline assignment: CDR1 SGHTA and CDR2 FQGNSA. V was clipped by 0 bases and J by 6 bases, with 6 bases between them.

This TCR was recovered from a woman between 35 and 50 years old with alopecia areata. Some clones in this sample may be carry-over from other donors' samples. The sequences come from whole blood, collected in connection with sensitization to the hapten diphenylcyclopropenone (DPC). The V gene is TRBV7-2, the J gene TRBJ2-1; no clear D. The CDR3 DNA is TGTGCCAGCAGCTTAGCCCCCTCCAATGAGCAGTTCTTC. Amino acid sequence: CASSLAPSNEQFF.